Sequencing of this T cell receptor (beta chain) was carried out in a study of T cell responses to AZD1222 COVID-19 vaccine. Whole-study findings and limits: Repertoires were obtained solely post-peak T cell response.

The V end lost 1 base, the J end lost 3 bases, and 12 bases lay between the germline ends. The CDR3 consists of 15 residues. CDR1 SGHVS and CDR2 FQNEAQ come from the germline V gene. The method was immunoSEQ multiplex PCR; TCRdb's version includes in-frame clones alone and lacks a portion of them. Counted here are roughly 150,000 clones, more than 90% occurring once; the ten biggest clones make up 1.5% to 2%. Regarding this clone: Its cognate antigen is unknown.

This TCR derives from an adult in good health. The chain couples TRBV7-8 to TRBJ2-5, with a weak D call TRBD1 (5 bases). The source was peripheral blood, collected on day 0 of AZD1222 vaccination. The CDR3 coding sequence is TGTGCCAGCAGCTTAGGTATAACGACAGAAGAGACCCAGTACTTC. This gives the protein CASSLGITTEETQYF.